This TCR beta chain was obtained from a study of T cell changes during pregnancy in multiple sclerosis. Trimming shortened V by 0 bases and J by 6 bases, and 13 bases separated the two germline ends. The germline V gene encodes CDR1 SGDLS and CDR2 YYNGEE. The CDR3 runs 14 residues. Assay: immunoSEQ multiplex PCR; the TCRdb copy retains only in-frame clones and omits some. The table shows around 120,000 clones, with about 89% occurring only once. This specimen was peripheral blood, taken after pregnancy. V gene TRBV9 combines with J gene TRBJ2-7; weak D call: TRBD1 (5 bases). The TCR sequence derives from a female donor with multiple sclerosis, enrolled in a pregnancy study. Here the CDR3 reads CASSVGQSPGEQYF. As DNA, the CDR3 is TGTGCCAGCAGCGTAGGACAGTCTCCCGGCGAGCAGTACTTC.